A single sample gave rise to the 9 T cell receptor beta chains below, sequenced in a study of cytomegalovirus exposure and HLA in healthy donors (dated by TCRdb to the late 2010s). Library method: the immunoSEQ multiplex PCR assay. A mixture of 60 forward primers for TCR Vbeta segments and 13 reverse primers for TCR Jbeta segments was used in the multiplex PCR. TCRdb carries this immuneACCESS record with in-frame sequences only. Its versions omit some clonotypes, under half of them owing to an unresolved V gene in the studies checked, with the rest unexplained. This sample's table carries 140,000 to 150,000 clones. The biggest ten clones account for 0.96% of the sample. Sequenced material: PBMCs. The origin of the receptors is a male donor in good health and CMV-seronegative.

V gene TRBV7-2 combines with J gene TRBJ1-1; weak D call: TRBD1 (6 bases). The CDR3 covers 13 residues. With 2 bases removed from V and 6 bases from J, the gap between germline ends came to 10 bases. Germline V gives CDR1 SGHTA, CDR2 FQGNSA. CDR3 in amino acids: CASSLQGRAEAFF. The DNA of the CDR3 is TGTGCCAGCAGCTTACAGGGGAGGGCTGAAGCTTTCTTT.

CDR3 coding DNA: TGCGCCAGCAGCTTGATGGACAGGGGCGAGCAGTACTTC. It yields the protein CASSLMDRGEQYF. The chain employs TRBV5-1 and TRBJ2-7, with 9 nucleotides matching TRBD1. The CDR3 covers 13 residues. V was clipped by 1 base and J by 6 bases; unmatched bases: 2. Germline CDR1 reads SGHRS; CDR2 reads YFSETQ.

The V and J genes are TRBV28 and TRBJ1-5; D is unresolved. The CDR3 contains 15 residues. Per germline, CDR1 MDHEN and CDR2 SYDVKM. The V end lost 4 bases, the J end lost 0 bases, and 10 bases lay between the germline ends. The chain's CDR3 is CASSSRHLSNQPQHF. CDR3 nucleotides: TGTGCCAGCAGTTCCCGACATCTTAGCAATCAGCCCCAGCATTTT.

On this clone: The same CDR3 can be traced to other DNA sequences in this sample. The chain employs TRBV18 and TRBJ2-7, with 8 bases aligning to TRBD1. The CDR3 runs 14 residues. CDR1 and CDR2 from the germline V gene are KGHSH and LQKENI. The trim removed 0 bases at V and 3 bases at J, leaving 1 base unmatched. The CDR3 here is CASSPPGQGYEQYF. The CDR3 bases are TGTGCCAGCTCACCACCCGGACAGGGCTACGAGCAGTACTTC.

V is TRBV25-1 and J is TRBJ2-2, with D perhaps matching TRBD1 (6 bases). The V end was cut by 7 bases, the J end by 6 bases, with 15 bases between. Germline values: CDR1 MGHDK, CDR2 SYGVNS. The CDR3 runs to 14 residues. CDR3 in amino acids: CASIPSGVAGELFF. CDR3 sequence (DNA): TGTGCCAGCATCCCCTCAGGGGTCGCCGGGGAGCTGTTTTTT. Full variable domain (missing parts from reference TRBV25-1 and TRBJ2-2): EADIYQTPRYLVIGTGKKITLECSQTMGHDKMYWYQQDPGMELHLIHYSYGVNSTEKGDLSSESTVSRIRTEHFPLTLESARPSHTSQYLCASIPSGVAGELFFGEGSRLTVL.

The chain carries TRBV9 and TRBJ1-6, with D maybe TRBD1 (6 bases). Germline V CDR1 and CDR2: SGDLS, YYNGEE. This CDR3 has 18 amino acids. V shed 0 bases and J shed 1 base, with 14 bases lying between them. The CDR3 DNA reads as TGTGCCAGCAGCGTAGGTTATCCAGGGGATTCCTATAATTCACCCCTCCACTTT. This sequence encodes CASSVGYPGDSYNSPLHF.

The rearrangement uses TRBV5-5 and TRBJ1-2; D is unclear. V was trimmed by 4 bases and J by 6 bases, leaving 16 bases between them. Germline CDR1 and CDR2: SGHKS and YYEKEE (reference sequence). This CDR3 is 14 amino acids long. DNA for the CDR3: TGTGCCAGCAGCCGCTCAGGTATCCCCAATGGCTACACCTTC. Amino acids: CASSRSGIPNGYTF.

The gene calls are TRBV30 and TRBJ2-7, with a weak D call TRBD2 (6 bases). Per the germline V gene, CDR1 is GTSNPN and CDR2 is SVGIG (reference sequence). Between the trimmed V and J ends, which lost 4 bases and 2 bases, there was a span of 15 bases. There are 14 residues in the CDR3. CDR3 sequence: CAWMGEESAYEQYF. The CDR3 bases are TGTGCCTGGATGGGGGAGGAAAGCGCCTACGAGCAGTACTTC.

V gene TRBV6-1 combines with J gene TRBJ2-7; the match to TRBD1 covers 8 bases. CDR3 size: 13 residues. V shed 7 bases, J shed 2 bases, and the junction held 4 bases outside the gene matches. CDR1 and CDR2 (germline): MNHNS, SASEGT. CDR3: CASNQGQAYEQYF. Here the CDR3 DNA reads TGTGCCAGCAATCAGGGACAGGCCTACGAGCAGTACTTC.